At least ten counts were recorded for the clone carrying this T cell receptor beta chain. The sample belongs to a study of T cells in Graves' hyperthyroidism and ophthalmopathy. In germline, CDR1 is GTSNPN, CDR2 SVGIG (reference sequence). The CDR3 extends over 13 amino acids. V shed 1 base and J shed 10 bases, with 14 bases lying between them. Amplified TCR beta CDR3 regions derived from RNA transcripts. An initial round of RT-PCR targeting the TCR CDR3 relied on the HTBI primer set. TCRdb re-derived calls from the multiplex PCR reads in MiXCR, one entry per CDR3 protein. This table has about 640,000 distinct CDR3 sequences, less than 25% appearing once.

Sequencing was performed on blood. This TCR came from a young man with Graves' ophthalmopathy. V is TRBV30 and J is TRBJ2-1; maybe TRBD2 (6 bases). The CDR3 sequence: CAWSAGGGTEQFF. CDR3 bases: TGTGCCTGGAGTGCAGGAGGAGGGACCGAGCAGTTCTTC.